The TCR beta chain described here comes from a study of blood T cell repertoires in COVID-19. Study information: Sites in the United States, Italy and Spain provided acute and convalescent COVID-19 samples.

Generated by immunoSEQ multiplex PCR, the TCRdb table keeps only in-frame clones and is missing some. Altogether approximately 130,000 clones are present, 82% being singletons, with the ten largest covering 9% to 14%. Trimming pared 0 bases from V and 3 bases from J, leaving 10 bases between. Looked up from germline, CDR1 is SGHNT and CDR2 is YYREEE (reference sequence). This CDR3 spans 14 amino acids. Material for sequencing was peripheral blood. The genes are TRBV5-4 and TRBJ2-7; D gene unclear. This TCR was recovered from a human donor in a cohort sampled during active COVID-19. CDR3 in DNA: TGTGCCAGCAGCTTGGGGAGTAAAGGCTACGAGCAGTACTTC. It translates to CASSLGSKGYEQYF.